This is a list of T cell receptor beta chains from one sample in a study of radiation and T cells in renal cell carcinoma. Assay: immunoSEQ multiplex PCR; the TCRdb copy retains only in-frame clones and omits some. The sample shows nearly 20,000 clones, roughly 62% of them seen only once. The sequenced sample was tumor tissue, obtained from a patient whose treatment included radiotherapy and nephrectomy. These receptors originate from a woman in her 70s with renal cell carcinoma. CDR3s include the opening cysteine and the closing phenylalanine or tryptophan. D genes are given only for firm matches. Size is omitted from some rows. Given values are once, few, many or a class for expanded clones.

size	V	D	J	length	DNA	CDR3
-	TRBV27	TRBD1	TRBJ1-2	13	TGTGCCAGCAGTTTTCCAGGGGGATATGGCTACACCTTC	CASSFPGGYGYTF
-	TRBV11-3	-	TRBJ2-7	13	TGTGCCAGCAACAACCCCCCGCAGTACGAGCAGTACTTC	CASNNPPQYEQYF
-	TRBV4-1	-	TRBJ1-5	14	TGCGCCAGCAGCCCGCCCGGAGGCAATCAGCCCCAGCATTTT	CASSPPGGNQPQHF
-	TRBV19	-	TRBJ2-7	14	TGTGCCAGTAGTATAGATCCGGGAACCGCCGAGCAGTACTTC	CASSIDPGTAEQYF
few	TRBV11-3	TRBD1	TRBJ2-5	15	TGTGCCAGCAGCTTACTAGGACAGGGGGCGGGGACCCAGTACTTC	CASSLLGQGAGTQYF
few	TRBV25-1	-	TRBJ1-6	14	TGTGCCAGCAGTAGGCAAGGGAGGAATTCACCCCTCCACTTT	CASSRQGRNSPLHF
-	TRBV6-6	-	TRBJ1-3	14	TGTGCCAGCAGTTTCCAGGGGACTGGAAACACCATATATTTT	CASSFQGTGNTIYF
-	TRBV6-5	-	TRBJ2-6	13	TGTGCCAGCCTTAAGAGAGGGGCCAACGTCCTGACTTTC	CASLKRGANVLTF
-	TRBV7-2	TRBD1	TRBJ2-3	15	TGTGCCAGCAGCGCCAGAGGGACAGAAAAAGATACGCAGTATTTT	CASSARGTEKDTQYF
few	TRBV19	-	TRBJ2-1	12	TGTGCCAGTAGCCTCTGGACCAATGAGCAGTTCTTC	CASSLWTNEQFF
-	TRBV19	TRBD2	TRBJ2-3	15	TGTGCCAGTACTTCAGCGGGGCCTCGCCGCGATACGCAGTATTTT	CASTSAGPRRDTQYF
-	TRBV4-1	TRBD1	TRBJ1-1	18	TGCGCCAGCAGCCAAGAAGGAGGACAGGGGTCGAGAAACACTGAAGCTTTCTTT	CASSQEGGQGSRNTEAFF
-	TRBV4-2	-	TRBJ1-1	15	TGTGCCAGCAGCCGTCAGGGGCCCCCTAACACTGAAGCTTTCTTT	CASSRQGPPNTEAFF
few	TRBV19	TRBD2	TRBJ2-3	16	TGTGCCAGTAGTATAGCGGGGACCGGGGGGGCTGTTACGCAGTATTTT	CASSIAGTGGAVTQYF
-	TRBV30	-	TRBJ2-5	13	TGTGCCTGGGGGACGGCTGCCCAAGAGACCCAGTACTTC	CAWGTAAQETQYF
-	TRBV14	TRBD1	TRBJ2-1	16	TGTGCCAGCAGCCCATGGACAGGGGGCCGAGGGGATGAGCAGTTCTTC	CASSPWTGGRGDEQFF
-	TRBV6-6	-	TRBJ2-7	15	TGTGCCAGCAGTTACGTGTGGGACAAGGGCTACGAGCAGTACTTC	CASSYVWDKGYEQYF
once	TRBV2	-	TRBJ1-1	13	TGTGCCAGCAGTCCCCAGGGAGTCCCTGAAGCTTTCTTT	CASSPQGVPEAFF
-	TRBV7-2	-	TRBJ1-1	14	TGTGCCAGCAGCTTAGACAGGGTTTGGACTGAAGCTTTCTTT	CASSLDRVWTEAFF
-	TRBV9	-	TRBJ2-5	15	TGTGCCAGCAACCTCGGGACTTTGGGGGGCGAGACCCAGTACTTC	CASNLGTLGGETQYF
-	TRBV7-9	TRBD1	TRBJ1-2	15	TGTGCCAGCAAGGTACCGGGACAGCTTAACTATGGCTACACCTTC	CASKVPGQLNYGYTF
-	TRBV25-1	-	TRBJ1-6	13	TGTGCCAGCAGTGGAACAGCGAATTCACCCCTCCACTTT	CASSGTANSPLHF
-	TRBV4-1	TRBD1	TRBJ2-7	15	TGCGCCAGCAGCCAAGCCGGGACAGGGATTTACGAGCAGTACTTC	CASSQAGTGIYEQYF
-	TRBV27	-	TRBJ1-1	11	TGTGCCAGCAGTTCCACAGGGGAAGCTTTCTTT	CASSSTGEAFF
-	TRBV2	-	TRBJ2-1	16	TGTGCCAGCAGTGAAAATATCCCCGGCTGGGGCAATGAGCAGTTCTTC	CASSENIPGWGNEQFF
-	TRBV28	-	TRBJ2-1	16	TGTGCCAGCAGTCCCGAGCCATTTGACCCCTACAATGAGCAGTTCTTC	CASSPEPFDPYNEQFF
-	TRBV9	-	TRBJ2-7	12	TGTGCCAGCAGCGGGGACGGCTACGAGCAGTACTTC	CASSGDGYEQYF
-	TRBV5-1	-	TRBJ1-1	17	TGCGCCAGCAGCTTTCGTGGACAGCCTTTGAGCGGATTTGAAGCTTTCTTT	CASSFRGQPLSGFEAFF
medium-sized	TRBV28	-	TRBJ1-5	14	TGTGCCAGCAGTTTGCCCCGCCTTGATCAGCCCCAGCATTTT	CASSLPRLDQPQHF
-	TRBV6-5	-	TRBJ2-2	12	TGTGCCAGCAGTCTTCTGACGGCTGAGCTGTTTTTT	CASSLLTAELFF
once	TRBV5-5	-	TRBJ1-5	13	TGTGCCAGCAGCACTGACGTAAGCCAGCCCCAGCATTTT	CASSTDVSQPQHF
-	TRBV9	TRBD2	TRBJ2-1	15	TGTGCCAGCAGCGCTAGCGGGGGGACACACAATGAGCAGTTCTTC	CASSASGGTHNEQFF
-	TRBV27	-	TRBJ2-7	15	TGTGCCAGCGGTGGGTTGGGGCCCTCCTCCTACGAGCAGTACTTC	CASGGLGPSSYEQYF
-	TRBV29-1	-	TRBJ2-2	12	TGCAGCGTTTTTGGGGGGCCCGGGGAGCTGTTTTTT	CSVFGGPGELFF
-	TRBV28	TRBD1	TRBJ2-2	15	TGTGCCAGCAACCTTTTGGGGACAGGGGCAAGGGAGCTGTTTTTT	CASNLLGTGARELFF
-	TRBV20-1	-	TRBJ2-3	11	TGCAGTGCTAGGGTAGTCGATACGCAGTATTTT	CSARVVDTQYF
few	TRBV2	-	TRBJ2-1	11	TGTGCCAGGGGCTACGGGAATGAGCAGTTCTTC	CARGYGNEQFF
-	TRBV30	-	TRBJ1-1	12	TGTGCCTGGAGTCAAAGCGGTTCTGAAGCTTTCTTT	CAWSQSGSEAFF
-	TRBV4-1	-	TRBJ1-5	13	TGCGCCAGCAGCCTGAGAGGGAATCAGCCCCAGCATTTT	CASSLRGNQPQHF
-	TRBV4-3	-	TRBJ2-6	15	TGCGCCAGCAGCCAAGCCCGGGACAAAAGCAACGTCCTGACTTTC	CASSQARDKSNVLTF
-	TRBV28	TRBD1	TRBJ2-7	16	TGTGCCAGCAGTTCGGTCGGGGGACAGGGGCCCTACGAGCAGTACTTC	CASSSVGGQGPYEQYF
-	TRBV5-3	-	TRBJ1-3	16	TGTGCCCGTAAGTACCGAAGCATCTATTCTGGAAACACCATATATTTT	CARKYRSIYSGNTIYF
few	TRBV19	TRBD1	TRBJ1-2	13	TGTGCCAGTAGTATCCTACAGGGGCAAGGCTACACCTTC	CASSILQGQGYTF
-	TRBV27	-	TRBJ2-7	13	TGTGCCAGCAGTTTGATAAGTTCCTACGAGCAGTACTTC	CASSLISSYEQYF
-	TRBV10-3	-	TRBJ1-2	15	TGTGCCATCAGTGACACGAGACAGTTTTCCTATGGCTACACCTTC	CAISDTRQFSYGYTF
-	TRBV5-6	-	TRBJ1-2	13	TGTGCCAGCAGCTTGATGGGGGGGCGCGGCTACACCTTC	CASSLMGGRGYTF
-	TRBV6-1	TRBD1	TRBJ2-7	14	TGTGCCAGCCGCCCGGGACAGGGGAACCACGAGCAGTACTTC	CASRPGQGNHEQYF
-	TRBV29-1	-	TRBJ1-3	11	TGCAGCGTTGAAGGTGGAAACACCATATATTTT	CSVEGGNTIYF
-	TRBV6-6	-	TRBJ1-2	14	TGTGCCAGCAGTTACGACGGTCCTAACTATGGCTACACCTTC	CASSYDGPNYGYTF
-	TRBV5-7	TRBD2	TRBJ2-7	13	TGTGCCAGCTACCTAGCGGGTCCCTACGAGCAGTACTTC	CASYLAGPYEQYF
-	TRBV7-2	-	TRBJ1-4	14	TGTGCCAGCAGCCGTGGCGGAATTAATGAAAAACTGTTTTTT	CASSRGGINEKLFF
-	TRBV30	-	TRBJ1-2	11	TGTGCCGAGAGACAGGACTATGGCTACACCTTC	CAERQDYGYTF
-	TRBV1	-	TRBJ2-4	16	TGCACCAGCAGCCAAGATAAGAGGACCGCCAAAAACATTCAGTACTTC	CTSSQDKRTAKNIQYF
once	TRBV6-4	-	TRBJ2-1	13	TGTGCCAGCAGTGGGAGCGGGCACAATGAGCAGTTCTTC	CASSGSGHNEQFF
-	TRBV19	TRBD1	TRBJ2-1	15	TGTGCCAGTAGTCCCGGGACAGGGGATGTCAATGAGCAGTTCTTC	CASSPGTGDVNEQFF
-	TRBV6-1	-	TRBJ1-1	14	TGTGCCAGCAGTGAAGCGCGGGGGGTTACTGAAGCTTTCTTT	CASSEARGVTEAFF
once	TRBV27	TRBD1	TRBJ1-2	13	TGTGCCAGCAGTTGGGGGACAGGGTATGGCTACACCTTC	CASSWGTGYGYTF
-	TRBV29-1	-	TRBJ2-1	11	TGCAGCGTTGACTCGTACAATGAGCAGTTCTTC	CSVDSYNEQFF